This T cell receptor beta chain originates from a study of T cell responses to AZD1222 COVID-19 vaccine. General study points: The sample set comprised mostly white British donors with more females, and clonal diversity was possibly underestimated. Variant regions that are unmutated are reportedly the target of nearly half of spike-specific TCRs. CD4 TCRs covered the whole spike, strongest at regions 160-218 and 743-854. After the peak T cell response, and only then, were repertoires sampled.

This CDR3 is built from 12 residues. A remark on this clone: Its target is not known. Relative to the germline gene, one junction end is altered; a read error may explain this.

Assay used: immunoSEQ multiplex PCR; TCRdb lists only in-frame clones, some missing. Of 70,000 to 95,000 clones listed, around 93% were seen once; the top ten hold around 28%. The specimen was peripheral blood, collected 28 days after the second AZD1222 dose. The chain carries TRBV12-3 or TRBV12-4 and TRBJ2-4; D perhaps matches TRBD1 (7 bases). The sequence derives from an adult who received the AZD1222 COVID-19 vaccine. This CDR3 reads CASSAGGAGGNF. CDR3 DNA: TGTGCCAGCAGTGCGGGCGGGGCAGGGGGAAACTTC.